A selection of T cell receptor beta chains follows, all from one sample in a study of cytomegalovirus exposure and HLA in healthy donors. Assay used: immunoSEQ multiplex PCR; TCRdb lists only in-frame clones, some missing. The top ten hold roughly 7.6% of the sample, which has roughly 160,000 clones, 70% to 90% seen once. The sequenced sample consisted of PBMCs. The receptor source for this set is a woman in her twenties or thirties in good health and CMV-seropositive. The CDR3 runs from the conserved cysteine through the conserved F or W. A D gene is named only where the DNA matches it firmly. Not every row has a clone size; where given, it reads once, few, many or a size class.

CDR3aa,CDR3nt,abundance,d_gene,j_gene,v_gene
CASSSQGAGKNIQYF,TGTGCCAGCAGCTCTCAGGGGGCTGGCAAAAACATTCAGTACTTC,NA,TRBD1,TRBJ2-4,TRBV14
CASSLGGRTVGGYTF,TGTGCCAGCAGTCTTGGGGGCAGGACCGTAGGTGGCTACACCTTC,NA,NA,TRBJ1-2,TRBV28
CASRMGGGRDTQYF,TGTGCCAGCAGGATGGGCGGGGGAAGGGATACGCAGTATTTT,NA,TRBD2,TRBJ2-3,TRBV7-2
CASSPRQGNEQYF,TGTGCCAGCTCACCTAGGCAGGGAAACGAGCAGTACTTC,NA,NA,TRBJ2-7,TRBV18
CASSKYRAGTDTQYF,TGCGCCAGCAGCAAATACAGGGCAGGGACAGATACGCAGTATTTT,NA,NA,TRBJ2-3,TRBV5-1
CASRAGTLSTDTQYF,TGTGCCAGCCGCGCCGGGACTTTGAGCACAGATACGCAGTATTTT,NA,NA,TRBJ2-3,TRBV7-6
CASRNRMNTEAFF,TGTGCCAGCAGGAACAGGATGAACACTGAAGCTTTCTTT,few,NA,TRBJ1-1,TRBV6-4
CASSRTGGHQGTQYF,TGTGCCAGCAGCAGGACAGGGGGTCACCAAGGGACCCAGTACTTC,NA,TRBD1,TRBJ2-5,TRBV7-2
CASSERESTTEAFF,TGCGCCAGCAGTGAGCGCGAGAGTACCACTGAAGCTTTCTTT,once,NA,TRBJ1-1,TRBV10-1
CASSFPWQGMFEQYF,TGTGCCAGCAGCTTTCCCTGGCAGGGGATGTTCGAGCAGTACTTC,NA,NA,TRBJ2-7,TRBV7-2
CASSLTSGAGQETQYF,TGTGCCAGCAGCTTAACTAGCGGGGCGGGCCAAGAGACCCAGTACTTC,NA,TRBD2,TRBJ2-5,TRBV7-2